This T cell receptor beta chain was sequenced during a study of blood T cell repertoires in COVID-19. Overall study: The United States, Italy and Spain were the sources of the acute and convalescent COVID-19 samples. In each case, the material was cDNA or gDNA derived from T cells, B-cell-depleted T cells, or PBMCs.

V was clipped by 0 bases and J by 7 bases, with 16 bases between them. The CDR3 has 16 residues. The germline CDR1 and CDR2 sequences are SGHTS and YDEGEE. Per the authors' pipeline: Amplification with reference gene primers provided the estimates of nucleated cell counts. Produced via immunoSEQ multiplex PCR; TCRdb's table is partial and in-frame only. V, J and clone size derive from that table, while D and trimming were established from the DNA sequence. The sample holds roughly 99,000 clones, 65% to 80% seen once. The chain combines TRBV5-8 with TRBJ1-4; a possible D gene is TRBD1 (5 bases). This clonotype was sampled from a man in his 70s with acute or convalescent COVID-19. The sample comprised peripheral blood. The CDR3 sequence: CASSLGLRGSSEKLFF. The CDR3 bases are TGTGCCAGCAGCTTGGGATTAAGGGGCTCGTCTGAAAAACTGTTTTTT.